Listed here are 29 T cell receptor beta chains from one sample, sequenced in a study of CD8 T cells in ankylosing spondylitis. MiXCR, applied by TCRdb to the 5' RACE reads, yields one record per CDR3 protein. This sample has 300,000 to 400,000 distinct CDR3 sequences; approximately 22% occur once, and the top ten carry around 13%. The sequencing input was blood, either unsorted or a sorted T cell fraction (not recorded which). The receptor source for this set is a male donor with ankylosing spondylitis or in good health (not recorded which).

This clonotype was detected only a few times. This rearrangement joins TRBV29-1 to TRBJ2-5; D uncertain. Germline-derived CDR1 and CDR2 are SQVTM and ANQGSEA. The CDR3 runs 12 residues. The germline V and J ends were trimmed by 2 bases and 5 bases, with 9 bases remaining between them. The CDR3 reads CSVEWADETQYF. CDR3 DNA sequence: TGCAGCGTTGAATGGGCCGATGAGACCCAGTACTTC.

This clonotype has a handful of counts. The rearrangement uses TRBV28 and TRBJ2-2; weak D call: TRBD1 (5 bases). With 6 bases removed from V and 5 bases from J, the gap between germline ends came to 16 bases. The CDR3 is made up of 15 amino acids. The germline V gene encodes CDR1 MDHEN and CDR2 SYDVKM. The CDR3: CASSSPGQNTGELFF. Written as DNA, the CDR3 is TGTGCCAGCAGCTCCCCAGGGCAGAATACCGGGGAGCTGTTTTTT.

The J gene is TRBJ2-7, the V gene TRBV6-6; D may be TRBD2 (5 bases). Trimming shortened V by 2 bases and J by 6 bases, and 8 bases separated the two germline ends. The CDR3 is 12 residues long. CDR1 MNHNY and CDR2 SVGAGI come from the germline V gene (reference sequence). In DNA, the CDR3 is TGTGCCAGCAGTTACGAGGGTGGCGAGCAGTACTTC. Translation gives CASSYEGGEQYF.

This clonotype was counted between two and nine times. The CDR3 DNA reads TGTGCCAGCAGCTTAGATCTTCCGGACAGGACCCGTTTTGGGGGAAACACCATATATTTT. Amino acids: CASSLDLPDRTRFGGNTIYF. The chain employs TRBV11-2 and TRBJ1-3; TRBD1 matches at 7 bases. With V trimmed by 0 bases and J by 4 bases, 18 bases remained unmatched. CDR1 SGHAT and CDR2 FQNNGV come from the germline V gene. This CDR3 comprises 20 residues.

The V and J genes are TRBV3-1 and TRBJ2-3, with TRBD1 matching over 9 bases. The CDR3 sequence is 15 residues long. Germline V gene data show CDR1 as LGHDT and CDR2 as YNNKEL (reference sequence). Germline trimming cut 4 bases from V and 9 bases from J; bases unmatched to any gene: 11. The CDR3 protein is CASSPYPRDRVTQYF. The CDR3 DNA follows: TGTGCCAGCAGCCCTTACCCCCGGGACAGGGTAACGCAGTATTTT.

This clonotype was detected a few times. Written as DNA, the CDR3 is TGTGCCAGCAGCCCCAGCACGGCGTTATCCACCGGGGAGCTGTTTTTT. It yields the protein CASSPSTALSTGELFF. The V call is TRBV13, the J call TRBJ2-2; D is undetermined. In germline, CDR1 is PRHDT, CDR2 FYEKMQ (reference sequence). The ends were cut back, 5 bases at V and 4 bases at J, with 17 bases in the middle. This CDR3 spans 16 amino acids.

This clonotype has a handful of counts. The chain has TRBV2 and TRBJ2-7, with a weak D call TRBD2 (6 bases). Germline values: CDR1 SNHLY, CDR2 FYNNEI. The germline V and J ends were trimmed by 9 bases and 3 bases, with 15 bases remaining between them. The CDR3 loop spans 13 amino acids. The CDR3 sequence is CASRESGLYEQYF. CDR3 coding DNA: TGTGCCAGTCGTGAGTCGGGACTCTACGAGCAGTACTTC.

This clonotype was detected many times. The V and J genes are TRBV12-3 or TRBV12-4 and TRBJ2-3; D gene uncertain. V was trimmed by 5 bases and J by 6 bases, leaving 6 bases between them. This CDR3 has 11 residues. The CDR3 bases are TGTGCCAGCAGTCGTACCGATACGCAGTATTTT. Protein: CASSRTDTQYF.

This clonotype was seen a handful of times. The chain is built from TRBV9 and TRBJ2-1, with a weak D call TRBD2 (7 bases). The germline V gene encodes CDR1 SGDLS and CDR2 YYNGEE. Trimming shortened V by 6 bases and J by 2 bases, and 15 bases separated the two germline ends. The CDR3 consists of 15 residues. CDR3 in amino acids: CASTTTGGPYNEQFF. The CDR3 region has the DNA TGTGCCAGCACCACGACGGGGGGCCCCTACAATGAGCAGTTCTTC.

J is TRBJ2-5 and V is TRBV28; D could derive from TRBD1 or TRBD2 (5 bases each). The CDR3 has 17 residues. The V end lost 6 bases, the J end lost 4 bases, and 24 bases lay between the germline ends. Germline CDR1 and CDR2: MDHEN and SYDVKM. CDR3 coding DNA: TGTGCCAGCAGACCAGATCAAGGAGGACAACCCCTAGAGACCCAGTACTTC. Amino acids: CASRPDQGGQPLETQYF.

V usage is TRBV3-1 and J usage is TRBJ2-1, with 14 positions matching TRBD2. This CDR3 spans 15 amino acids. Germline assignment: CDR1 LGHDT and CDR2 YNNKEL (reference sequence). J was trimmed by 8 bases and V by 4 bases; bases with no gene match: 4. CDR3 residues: CASSLRLAGGHEQFF. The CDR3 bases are TGTGCCAGCAGCCTCAGACTAGCGGGGGGGCATGAGCAGTTCTTC.

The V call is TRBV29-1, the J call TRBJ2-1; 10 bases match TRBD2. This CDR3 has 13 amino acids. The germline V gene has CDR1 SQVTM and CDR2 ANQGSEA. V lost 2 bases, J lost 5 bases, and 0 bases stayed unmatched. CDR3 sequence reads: CSVELAGDNEQFF. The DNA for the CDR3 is TGCAGCGTTGAACTAGCGGGGGACAATGAGCAGTTCTTC.

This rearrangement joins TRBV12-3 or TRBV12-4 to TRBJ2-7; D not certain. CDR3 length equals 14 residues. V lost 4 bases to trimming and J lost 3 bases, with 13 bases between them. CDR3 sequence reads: CASSSDTLHYEQYF. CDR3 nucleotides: TGTGCCAGCAGTTCCGACACCCTACACTACGAGCAGTACTTC.

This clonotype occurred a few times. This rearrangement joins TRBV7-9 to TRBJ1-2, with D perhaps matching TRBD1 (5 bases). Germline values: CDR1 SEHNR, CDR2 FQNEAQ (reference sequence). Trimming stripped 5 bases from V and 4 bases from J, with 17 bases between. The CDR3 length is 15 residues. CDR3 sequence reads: CASSAGRGAGYGYTF. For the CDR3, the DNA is TGTGCCAGCAGCGCGGGGCGGGGAGCAGGCTATGGCTACACCTTC.

The DNA for the CDR3 is TGTGCCAGCAGCTGGGACACTTTCTACGAGCAGTACTTC. This codes for CASSWDTFYEQYF. The V and J genes are TRBV7-8 and TRBJ2-7; possible D gene TRBD1, 6 bases. The V gene lost 4 bases and the J gene lost 3 bases, with 10 bases spanning the gap. In germline, CDR1 is SGHVS, CDR2 FQNEAQ. This CDR3 is 13 amino acids long.

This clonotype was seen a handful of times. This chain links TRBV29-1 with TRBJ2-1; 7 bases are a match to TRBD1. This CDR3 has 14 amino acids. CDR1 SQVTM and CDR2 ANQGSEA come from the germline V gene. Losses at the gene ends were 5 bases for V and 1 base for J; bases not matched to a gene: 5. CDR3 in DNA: TGCAGCGTTCCCCAGGGGGTTTCCTACAATGAGCAGTTCTTC. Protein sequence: CSVPQGVSYNEQFF.

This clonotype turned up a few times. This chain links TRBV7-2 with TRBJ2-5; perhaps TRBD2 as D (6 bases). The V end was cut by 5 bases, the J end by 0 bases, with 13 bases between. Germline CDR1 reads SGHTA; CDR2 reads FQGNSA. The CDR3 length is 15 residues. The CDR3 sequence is CASSRGLEDQETQYF. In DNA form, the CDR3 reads TGTGCCAGCAGCAGGGGACTGGAAGACCAAGAGACCCAGTACTTC.

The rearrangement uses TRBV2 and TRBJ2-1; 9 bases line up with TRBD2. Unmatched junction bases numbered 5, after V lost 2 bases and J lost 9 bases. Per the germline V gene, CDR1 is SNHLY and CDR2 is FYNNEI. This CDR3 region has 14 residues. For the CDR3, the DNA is TGTGCCAGCAGTGAATGGACTAGCGACGGTGAGCAGTTCTTC. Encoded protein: CASSEWTSDGEQFF.

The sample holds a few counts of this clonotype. CDR3 sequence: CASSEEASVISYNEQFF. DNA of the CDR3: TGTGCCAGCAGTGAAGAAGCTAGCGTAATCTCCTACAATGAGCAGTTCTTC. The chain joins TRBV6-1 to TRBJ2-1; TRBD2 is a possible D gene (6 bases). The CDR3 consists of 17 residues. Germline V gene data show CDR1 as MNHNS and CDR2 as SASEGT. The V end lost 1 base, the J end lost 0 bases, and 13 bases lay between the germline ends.

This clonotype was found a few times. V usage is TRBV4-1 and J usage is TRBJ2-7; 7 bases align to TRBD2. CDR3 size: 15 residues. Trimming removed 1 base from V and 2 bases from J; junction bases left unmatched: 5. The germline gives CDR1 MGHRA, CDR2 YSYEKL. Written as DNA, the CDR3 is TGCGCCAGCAGCCAAGGGGAGGGATCCGCCTACGAGCAGTACTTC. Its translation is CASSQGEGSAYEQYF.

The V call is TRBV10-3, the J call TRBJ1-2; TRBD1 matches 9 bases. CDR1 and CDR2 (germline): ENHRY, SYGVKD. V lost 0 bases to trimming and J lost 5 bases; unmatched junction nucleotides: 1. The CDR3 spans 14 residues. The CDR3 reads CAISESGTGYGYTF. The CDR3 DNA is TGTGCCATCAGTGAGTCGGGGACAGGGTATGGCTACACCTTC.

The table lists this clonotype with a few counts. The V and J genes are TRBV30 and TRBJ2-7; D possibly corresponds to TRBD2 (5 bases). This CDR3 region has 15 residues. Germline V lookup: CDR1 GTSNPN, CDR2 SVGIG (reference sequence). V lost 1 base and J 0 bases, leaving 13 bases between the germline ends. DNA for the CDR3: TGTGCCTGGAGTGGGTACGAGGGATACTCCTACGAGCAGTACTTC. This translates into CAWSGYEGYSYEQYF.

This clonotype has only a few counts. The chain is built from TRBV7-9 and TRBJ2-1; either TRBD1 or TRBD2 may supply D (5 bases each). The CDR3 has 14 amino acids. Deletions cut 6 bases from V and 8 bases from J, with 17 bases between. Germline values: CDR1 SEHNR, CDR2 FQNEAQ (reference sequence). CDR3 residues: CASRPPRGLDEQFF. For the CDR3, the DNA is TGTGCCAGCAGGCCTCCCCGGGGCCTGGATGAGCAGTTCTTC.

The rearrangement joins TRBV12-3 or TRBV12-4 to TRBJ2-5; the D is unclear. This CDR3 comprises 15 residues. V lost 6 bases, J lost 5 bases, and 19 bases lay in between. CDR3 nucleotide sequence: TGTGCCAGCAGCAAACCCGGGCTTACCGGGGAGACCCAGTACTTC. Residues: CASSKPGLTGETQYF.

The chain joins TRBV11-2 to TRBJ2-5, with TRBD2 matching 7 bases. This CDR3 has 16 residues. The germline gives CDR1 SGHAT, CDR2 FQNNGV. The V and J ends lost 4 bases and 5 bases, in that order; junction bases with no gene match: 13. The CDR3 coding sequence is TGTGCCAGCAGCTCAACGACTAGCCATCCCCGGGAGACCCAGTACTTC. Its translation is CASSSTTSHPRETQYF.

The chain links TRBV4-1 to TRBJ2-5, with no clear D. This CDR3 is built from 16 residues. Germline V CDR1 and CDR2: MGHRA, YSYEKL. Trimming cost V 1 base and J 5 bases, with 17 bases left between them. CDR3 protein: CASSQGDSLYGETQYF. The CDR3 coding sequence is TGCGCCAGCAGCCAAGGAGACTCACTTTATGGGGAGACCCAGTACTTC.

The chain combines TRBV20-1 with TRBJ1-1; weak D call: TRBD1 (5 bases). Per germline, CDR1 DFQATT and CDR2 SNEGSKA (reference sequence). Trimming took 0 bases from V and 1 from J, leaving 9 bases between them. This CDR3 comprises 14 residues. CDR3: CSARDDRWNTEAFF. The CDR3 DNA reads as TGCAGTGCTAGAGATGACAGATGGAACACTGAAGCTTTCTTT.

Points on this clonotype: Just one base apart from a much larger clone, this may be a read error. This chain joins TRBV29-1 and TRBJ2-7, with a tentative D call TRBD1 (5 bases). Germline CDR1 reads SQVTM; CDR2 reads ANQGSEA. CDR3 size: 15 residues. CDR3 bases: TGCAGCGTTGAAGATGGACACGTTAGCTCCTTCGAGCAGTACTTC. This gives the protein CSVEDGHVSSFEQYF.

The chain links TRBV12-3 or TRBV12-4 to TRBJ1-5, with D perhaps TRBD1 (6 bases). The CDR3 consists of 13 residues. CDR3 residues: CATRTDLNQPQHF. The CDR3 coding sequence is TGTGCTACCCGGACAGATCTAAATCAGCCCCAGCATTTT.